This T cell receptor (beta chain) was recovered during a study of blood T cell repertoires in COVID-19. Study as a whole: Samples taken during acute and convalescent COVID-19 were collected in the United States, Italy and Spain. In each case, the material was cDNA or gDNA derived from T cells, B-cell-depleted T cells, or PBMCs.

Original analysis: Nucleated cell counts were estimated from reference gene primer amplification. The repertoire was sequenced with immunoSEQ multiplex PCR; TCRdb's copy has only in-frame clones and lacks some. From that table come the V and J calls and clone size; the DNA was used to work out D and trimming. Of about 350,000 clones in the sample, about 90% were seen once. Adults between about 18 and 95 years of age took part from under 30 US areas. CDR1 SEHNR and CDR2 FQNEAQ come from the germline V gene (reference sequence). The CDR3 has 15 residues. J was trimmed by 0 bases and V by 5 bases; bases with no gene match: 5.

This receptor was taken from a woman aged 25 to 45 who had recovered from COVID-19. The source material was PBMCs or T cells enriched from blood (not recorded which). The V call is TRBV7-9, the J call TRBJ1-2, with 8 bases matching TRBD1. The CDR3 nucleotides are TGTGCCAGCAGCCCCGGACAGGGATCTAACTATGGCTACACCTTC. Protein: CASSPGQGSNYGYTF. Together with reference TRBV7-9 and TRBJ1-2, the CDR3 gives the full variable domain: DTGVSQNPRHKITKRGQNVTFRCDPISEHNRLYWYRQTLGQGPEFLTYFQNEAQLEKSRLLSDRFSAERPKGSFSTLEIQRTEQGDSAMYLCASSPGQGSNYGYTFGSGTRLTVV.